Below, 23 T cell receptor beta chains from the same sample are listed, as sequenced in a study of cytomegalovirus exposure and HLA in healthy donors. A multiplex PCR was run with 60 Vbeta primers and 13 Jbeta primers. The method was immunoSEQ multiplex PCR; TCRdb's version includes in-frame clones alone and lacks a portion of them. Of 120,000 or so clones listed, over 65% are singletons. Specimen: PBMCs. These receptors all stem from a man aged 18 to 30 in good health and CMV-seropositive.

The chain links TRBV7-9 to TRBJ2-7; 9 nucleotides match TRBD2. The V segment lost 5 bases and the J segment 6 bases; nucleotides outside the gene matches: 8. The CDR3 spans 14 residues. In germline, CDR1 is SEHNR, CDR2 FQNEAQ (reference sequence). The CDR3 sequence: CASSASGTLGEQYF. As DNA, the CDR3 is TGTGCCAGCAGCGCTAGCGGGACCCTCGGCGAGCAGTACTTC. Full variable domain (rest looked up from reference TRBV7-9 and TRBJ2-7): DTGVSQNPRHKITKRGQNVTFRCDPISEHNRLYWYRQTLGQGPEFLTYFQNEAQLEKSRLLSDRFSAERPKGSFSTLEIQRTEQGDSAMYLCASSASGTLGEQYFGPGTRLTVT.

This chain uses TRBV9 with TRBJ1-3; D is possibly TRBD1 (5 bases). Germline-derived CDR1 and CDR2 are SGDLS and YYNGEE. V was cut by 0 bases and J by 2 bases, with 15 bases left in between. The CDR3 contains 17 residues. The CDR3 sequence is CASSVGIPKGPGNTIYF. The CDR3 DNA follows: TGTGCCAGCAGCGTAGGAATCCCCAAGGGGCCTGGAAACACCATATATTTT.

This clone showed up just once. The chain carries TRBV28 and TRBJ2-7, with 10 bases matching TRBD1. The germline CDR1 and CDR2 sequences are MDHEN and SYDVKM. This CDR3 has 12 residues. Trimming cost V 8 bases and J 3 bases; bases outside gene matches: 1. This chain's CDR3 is CASWDRGYEQYF. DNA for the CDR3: TGTGCCAGCTGGGACAGGGGCTACGAGCAGTACTTC.

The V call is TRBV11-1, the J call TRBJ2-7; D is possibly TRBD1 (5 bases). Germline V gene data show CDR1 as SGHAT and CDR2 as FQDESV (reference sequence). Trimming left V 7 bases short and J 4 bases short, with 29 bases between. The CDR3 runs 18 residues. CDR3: CASTRKLLWGRETYEQYF. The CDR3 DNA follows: TGTGCCAGCACCCGCAAACTTTTATGGGGCAGGGAAACATACGAGCAGTACTTC. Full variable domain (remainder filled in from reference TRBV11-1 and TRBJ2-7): EAEVAQSPRYKITEKSQAVAFWCDPISGHATLYWYRQILGQGPELLVQFQDESVVDDSQLPKDRFSAERLKGVDSTLKIQPAELGDSAMYLCASTRKLLWGRETYEQYFGPGTRLTVT.

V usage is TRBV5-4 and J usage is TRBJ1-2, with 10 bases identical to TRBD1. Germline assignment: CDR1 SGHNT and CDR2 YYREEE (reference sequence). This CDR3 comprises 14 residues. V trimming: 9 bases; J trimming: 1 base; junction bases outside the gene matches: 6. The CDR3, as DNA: TGTGCCACAAGGGACAGGGGCGATAACTATGGCTACACCTTC. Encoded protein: CATRDRGDNYGYTF.

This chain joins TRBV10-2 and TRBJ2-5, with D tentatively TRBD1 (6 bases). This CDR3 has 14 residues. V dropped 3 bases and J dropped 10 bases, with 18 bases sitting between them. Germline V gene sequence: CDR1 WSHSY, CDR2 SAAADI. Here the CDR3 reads CASSDIAGKGDQYF. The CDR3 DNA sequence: TGCGCCAGCAGTGATATCGCCGGGAAGGGGGACCAGTACTTC.

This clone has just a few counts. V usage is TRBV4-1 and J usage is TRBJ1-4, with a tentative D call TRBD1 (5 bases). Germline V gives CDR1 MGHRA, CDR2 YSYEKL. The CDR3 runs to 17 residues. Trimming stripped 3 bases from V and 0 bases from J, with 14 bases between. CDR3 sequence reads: CASSQTRADATNEKLFF. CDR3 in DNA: TGCGCCAGCAGCCAGACCAGGGCGGACGCAACTAATGAAAAACTGTTTTTT.

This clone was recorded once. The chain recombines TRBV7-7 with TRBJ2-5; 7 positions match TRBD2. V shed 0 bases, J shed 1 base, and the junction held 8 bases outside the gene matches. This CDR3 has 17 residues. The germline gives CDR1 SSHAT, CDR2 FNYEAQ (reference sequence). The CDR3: CASSLAGVGGGQETQYF. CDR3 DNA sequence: TGTGCCAGCAGCTTAGCGGGGGTGGGCGGGGGCCAAGAGACCCAGTACTTC.

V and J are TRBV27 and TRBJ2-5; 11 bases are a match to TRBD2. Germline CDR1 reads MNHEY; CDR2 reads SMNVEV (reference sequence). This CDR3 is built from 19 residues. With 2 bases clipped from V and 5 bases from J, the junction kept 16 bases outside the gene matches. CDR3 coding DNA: TGTGCCAGCAGTTTAACCCGCCTAGAGACTAGCGGGGATCGGGAGACCCAGTACTTC. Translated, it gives CASSLTRLETSGDRETQYF.

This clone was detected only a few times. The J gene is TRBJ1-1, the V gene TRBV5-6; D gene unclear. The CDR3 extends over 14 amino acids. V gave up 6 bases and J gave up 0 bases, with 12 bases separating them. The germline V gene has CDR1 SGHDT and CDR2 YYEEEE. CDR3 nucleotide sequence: TGTGCCAGCAACCAGCCAGGCGTGAACACTGAAGCTTTCTTT. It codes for CASNQPGVNTEAFF.

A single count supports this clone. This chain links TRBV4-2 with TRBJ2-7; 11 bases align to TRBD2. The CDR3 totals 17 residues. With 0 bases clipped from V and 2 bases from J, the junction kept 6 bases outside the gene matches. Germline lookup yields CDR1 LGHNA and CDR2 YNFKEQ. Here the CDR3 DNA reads TGTGCCAGCAGCCAAGAGGGGCTAGCGGGGGGCCCCTACGAGCAGTACTTC. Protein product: CASSQEGLAGGPYEQYF.

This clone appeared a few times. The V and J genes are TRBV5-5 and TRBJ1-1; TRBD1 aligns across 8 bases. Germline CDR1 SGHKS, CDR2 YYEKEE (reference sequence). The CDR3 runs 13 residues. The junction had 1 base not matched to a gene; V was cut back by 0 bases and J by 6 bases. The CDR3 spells CASSLVQGAEAFF. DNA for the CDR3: TGTGCCAGCAGCTTGGTACAGGGGGCTGAAGCTTTCTTT.

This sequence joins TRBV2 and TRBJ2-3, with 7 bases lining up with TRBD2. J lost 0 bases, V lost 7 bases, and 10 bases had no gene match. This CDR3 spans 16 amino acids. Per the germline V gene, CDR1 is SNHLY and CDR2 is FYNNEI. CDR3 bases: TGTGCCAGCAAACATGCCCGGGACTATAGCACAGATACGCAGTATTTT. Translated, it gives CASKHARDYSTDTQYF.

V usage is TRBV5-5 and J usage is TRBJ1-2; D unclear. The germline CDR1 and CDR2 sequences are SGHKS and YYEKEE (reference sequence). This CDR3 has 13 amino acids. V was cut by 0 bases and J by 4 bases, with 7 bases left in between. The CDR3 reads CASSLVPGYGYTF. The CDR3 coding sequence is TGTGCCAGCAGCTTGGTCCCGGGCTATGGCTACACCTTC.

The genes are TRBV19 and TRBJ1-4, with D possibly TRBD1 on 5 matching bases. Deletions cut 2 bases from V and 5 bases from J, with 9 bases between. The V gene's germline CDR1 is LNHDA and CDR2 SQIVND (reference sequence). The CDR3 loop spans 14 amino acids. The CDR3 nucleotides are TGTGCCAGTAGTATACGGCAGGGAAATGAAAAACTGTTTTTT. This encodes CASSIRQGNEKLFF.

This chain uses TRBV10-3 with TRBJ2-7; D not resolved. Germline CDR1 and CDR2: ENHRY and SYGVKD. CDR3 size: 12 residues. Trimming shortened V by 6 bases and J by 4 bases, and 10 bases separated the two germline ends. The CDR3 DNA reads TGTGCCATCAGGGCGACGGGTTACGAGCAGTACTTC. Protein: CAIRATGYEQYF.

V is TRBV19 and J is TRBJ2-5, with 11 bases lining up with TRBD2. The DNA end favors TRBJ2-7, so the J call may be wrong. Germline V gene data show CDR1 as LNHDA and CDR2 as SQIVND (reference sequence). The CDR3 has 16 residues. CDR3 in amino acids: CASSIGGLAELYEQYF. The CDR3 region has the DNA TGTGCCAGTAGTATTGGGGGACTAGCGGAACTCTACGAGCAGTACTTC.

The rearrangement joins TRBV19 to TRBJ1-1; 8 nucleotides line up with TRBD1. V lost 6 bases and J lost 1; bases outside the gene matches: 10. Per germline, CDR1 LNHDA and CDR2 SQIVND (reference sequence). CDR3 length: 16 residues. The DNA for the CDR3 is TGTGCCAGTAGCTCCGGACAGGGTCGGAGGAACACTGAAGCTTTCTTT. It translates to CASSSGQGRRNTEAFF. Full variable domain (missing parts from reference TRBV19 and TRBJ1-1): DGGITQSPKYLFRKEGQNVTLSCEQNLNHDAMYWYRQDPGQGLRLIYYSQIVNDFQKGDIAEGYSVSREKKESFPLTVTSAQKNPTAFYLCASSSGQGRRNTEAFFGQGTRLTVV.

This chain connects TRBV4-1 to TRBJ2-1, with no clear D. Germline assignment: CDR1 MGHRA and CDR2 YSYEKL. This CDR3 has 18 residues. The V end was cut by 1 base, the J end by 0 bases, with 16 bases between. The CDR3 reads CASSQGPPTSSSYNEQFF. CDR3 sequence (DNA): TGCGCCAGCAGCCAAGGGCCCCCCACGTCCTCCTCCTACAATGAGCAGTTCTTC.

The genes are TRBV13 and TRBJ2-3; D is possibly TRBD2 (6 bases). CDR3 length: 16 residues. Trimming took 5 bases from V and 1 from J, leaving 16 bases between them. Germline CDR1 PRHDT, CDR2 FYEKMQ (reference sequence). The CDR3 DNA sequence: TGTGCCAGCAGCCCCCCGGAGGGTAATCGCACAGATACGCAGTATTTT. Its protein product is CASSPPEGNRTDTQYF.

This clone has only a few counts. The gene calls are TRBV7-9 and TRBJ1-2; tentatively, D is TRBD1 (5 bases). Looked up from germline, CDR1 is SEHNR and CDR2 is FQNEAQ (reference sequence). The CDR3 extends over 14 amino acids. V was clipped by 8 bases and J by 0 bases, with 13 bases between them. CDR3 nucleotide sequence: TGTGCCAGCCGAGGAGGGGAATCTAACTATGGCTACACCTTC. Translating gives CASRGGESNYGYTF.

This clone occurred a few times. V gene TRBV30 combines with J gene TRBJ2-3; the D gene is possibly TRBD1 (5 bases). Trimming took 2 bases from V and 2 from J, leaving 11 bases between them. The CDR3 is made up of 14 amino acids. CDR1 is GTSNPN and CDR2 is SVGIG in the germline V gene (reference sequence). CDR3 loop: CAWSLKDITDTQYF. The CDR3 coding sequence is TGTGCCTGGAGTCTCAAGGACATCACAGATACGCAGTATTTT.

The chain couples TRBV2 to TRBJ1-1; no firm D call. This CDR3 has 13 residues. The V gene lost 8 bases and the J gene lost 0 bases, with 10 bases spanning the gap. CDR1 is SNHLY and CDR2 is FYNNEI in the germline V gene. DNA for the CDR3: TGTGCCAGCGGAAAGGAGATGAACACTGAAGCTTTCTTT. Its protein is CASGKEMNTEAFF.